These 20 T cell receptor beta chains share one sample of origin, sequenced in a study of cytomegalovirus exposure and HLA in healthy donors. Researchers ran the PCR with 60 Vbeta and 13 Jbeta primers. The assay was immunoSEQ multiplex PCR, and TCRdb's table has in-frame clones only and misses some. The table lists more than 85,000 clones, roughly 80% of them singletons, with about 2% in the top ten. The sequenced material came from PBMCs. These receptors originate from a middle-aged man in good health and CMV-seronegative.

Concerning this clone: The junction differs from germline at one of its ends, possibly a read error. The V and J genes are TRBV15 and TRBJ2-1; 9 bases agree with TRBD2. CDR3 length: 16 amino acids. The germline V gene has CDR1 LNHNV and CDR2 YYDKDF (reference sequence). CDR3 residues: CVTSMRVAGDYNEQFF. The CDR3 nucleotides are TGTGTCACCAGCATGAGGGTAGCGGGAGACTACAATGAGCAGTTCTTC.

The chain combines TRBV9 with TRBJ2-5; maybe TRBD2 (6 bases). V was clipped by 0 bases and J by 1 base, with 10 bases between them. The germline V gene encodes CDR1 SGDLS and CDR2 YYNGEE. CDR3 length: 15 residues. CDR3 nucleotide sequence: TGTGCCAGCAGCGTAGGCGGGGTCCTCCAAGAGACCCAGTACTTC. This gives the protein CASSVGGVLQETQYF.

The chain employs TRBV27 and TRBJ2-2; no clear D. V was clipped by 3 bases and J by 7 bases, with 6 bases between them. Germline CDR1 is MNHEY and CDR2 is SMNVEV (reference sequence). The CDR3 has 12 amino acids. The CDR3 DNA reads TGTGCCAGCAGTTTCAGGCTCGGGGAGCTGTTTTTT. Translation: CASSFRLGELFF.

V gene TRBV5-6 combines with J gene TRBJ2-7; 9 bases line up with TRBD1. The V and J ends lost 5 bases and 6 bases, in that order; junction bases with no gene match: 9. Germline V CDR1 and CDR2: SGHDT, YYEEEE. This CDR3 comprises 14 residues. Written as DNA, the CDR3 is TGTGCCAGCAGAAGGACAGGGGTGAGTAGCGAGCAGTACTTC. This sequence encodes CASRRTGVSSEQYF.

The chain combines TRBV5-1 with TRBJ2-2, with 12 bases lining up with TRBD1. V lost 4 bases, J lost 6 bases, and 4 bases stayed unmatched. Germline CDR1 SGHRS, CDR2 YFSETQ. The CDR3 consists of 15 residues. CDR3 nucleotide sequence: TGCGCCAGCAGCCCCGGGACAGGGGGCCCCGGGGAGCTGTTTTTT. This codes for CASSPGTGGPGELFF.

The chain uses TRBV7-2 and TRBJ1-5; no clear D gene. Trimming shortened V by 5 bases and J by 6 bases, and 8 bases separated the two germline ends. The CDR3 consists of 12 residues. CDR1 and CDR2 from the germline V gene are SGHTA and FQGNSA. The CDR3 bases are TGTGCCAGCAGCCCGGAGGGTCAGCCCCAGCATTTT. This gives the protein CASSPEGQPQHF.

CDR3 DNA: TGTGCCAGCAGCGTAGGTCCCGGAGACAGACCGATTCACGAGCAGTACTTC. Amino acids: CASSVGPGDRPIHEQYF. The chain has TRBV9 and TRBJ2-7; D may be TRBD1 (5 bases). Trimming shortened V by 0 bases and J by 5 bases, and 21 bases separated the two germline ends. There are 17 residues in the CDR3. The germline CDR1 and CDR2 sequences are SGDLS and YYNGEE.

Written as DNA, the CDR3 is TGCGCCAGCAGCCCACCCTTGGGACAGGACACCGGGGAGCTGTTTTTT. Encoded protein: CASSPPLGQDTGELFF. The V gene is TRBV4-1, the J gene TRBJ2-2; 8 bases align to TRBD1. The CDR3 sequence is 16 residues long. V lost 4 bases and J lost 3; bases outside the gene matches: 7. Germline CDR1 and CDR2: MGHRA and YSYEKL.

This chain links TRBV4-3 with TRBJ2-1; TRBD1 agrees at 10 bases. After removal of 5 bases from V and 7 bases from J, the junction contained 8 bases not matched to a gene. Germline assignment: CDR1 LGHNA and CDR2 YSLEER. This CDR3 is 15 amino acids long. CDR3 sequence reads: CASSTRDRGWNEQFF. The DNA of the CDR3 is TGCGCCAGCAGCACCCGGGACAGGGGATGGAATGAGCAGTTCTTC.

This clone was recorded a few times. This sequence joins TRBV27 and TRBJ1-5; 7 bases map to TRBD1. This CDR3 region has 14 residues. The V segment lost 6 bases and the J segment 2 bases; nucleotides outside the gene matches: 4. Germline CDR1 reads MNHEY; CDR2 reads SMNVEV (reference sequence). This chain's CDR3 is CASSHQGGNQPQHF. For the CDR3, the DNA is TGTGCCAGCAGCCATCAGGGGGGCAATCAGCCCCAGCATTTT.

This clone appeared a few times. This chain links TRBV29-1 with TRBJ1-5, with 7 bases fitting TRBD1. V gave up 6 bases and J gave up 3 bases; unmatched junction bases: 2. The CDR3 totals 12 residues. The germline gives CDR1 SQVTM, CDR2 ANQGSEA. The CDR3 here is CSVGQSNQPQHF. As DNA, the CDR3 is TGCAGCGTGGGACAGTCCAATCAGCCCCAGCATTTT.

The chain uses TRBV18 and TRBJ1-1, with a weak D call TRBD1 (6 bases). Per the germline V gene, CDR1 is KGHSH and CDR2 is LQKENI. The CDR3 loop spans 16 amino acids. Trimming pared 4 bases from V and 1 base from J, leaving 16 bases between. As DNA, the CDR3 is TGTGCCAGCTCACTTCACGGGACAAGTGCGAACACTGAAGCTTTCTTT. Its translation: CASSLHGTSANTEAFF.

V is TRBV5-1 and J is TRBJ1-1, with D perhaps matching TRBD1 (5 bases). Between the trimmed V and J ends, which lost 4 bases and 4 bases, there was a span of 11 bases. There are 13 residues in the CDR3. Germline CDR1 SGHRS, CDR2 YFSETQ. DNA of the CDR3: TGCGCCAGCAGCCCGGACCAGGGCACTGAAGCTTTCTTT. This encodes CASSPDQGTEAFF. Full variable domain (outside the CDR3, taken from reference TRBV5-1 and TRBJ1-1): KAGVTQTPRYLIKTRGQQVTLSCSPISGHRSVSWYQQTPGQGLQFLFEYFSETQRNKGNFPGRFSGRQFSNSRSEMNVSTLELGDSALYLCASSPDQGTEAFFGQGTRLTVV.

The chain links TRBV2 to TRBJ2-7; 7 positions match TRBD1. J lost 5 bases, V lost 6 bases, and 13 bases had no gene match. Germline lookup yields CDR1 SNHLY and CDR2 FYNNEI. The CDR3 has 15 amino acids. The DNA for the CDR3 is TGTGCCAGCAGGGATACCGGGACAGTCACCAACGAGCAGTACTTC. It translates to CASRDTGTVTNEQYF.

The rearrangement uses TRBV28 and TRBJ1-2; 8 bases agree with TRBD1. V gave up 3 bases and J gave up 4 bases; unmatched junction bases: 16. CDR3 length: 18 residues. The germline V gene has CDR1 MDHEN and CDR2 SYDVKM. The DNA of the CDR3 is TGTGCCAGCAGTTTGACGAGGGACAGGCGAATATCCCTCTATGGCTACACCTTC. Amino acids: CASSLTRDRRISLYGYTF.

The chain has TRBV9 and TRBJ2-7; 12 bases fit TRBD1. Trimming at V came to 4 bases and at J to 6 bases, leaving 14 bases not matched to a gene. Germline loops: CDR1 SGDLS, CDR2 YYNGEE. CDR3 length equals 17 residues. The DNA for the CDR3 is TGTGCCAGCAGCCCAAGAGACCCGGGACAGGGGGCATTCGAGCAGTACTTC. Residues: CASSPRDPGQGAFEQYF.

V usage is TRBV5-6 and J usage is TRBJ2-7, with D possibly matching TRBD1 (6 bases). Germline V lookup: CDR1 SGHDT, CDR2 YYEEEE. V lost 1 base and J 4 bases, leaving 12 bases between the germline ends. This CDR3 is built from 14 residues. CDR3 residues: CASSLLGRGYEQYF. The CDR3 nucleotides read TGTGCCAGCAGCTTGTTGGGCAGGGGTTACGAGCAGTACTTC.

This chain joins TRBV7-6 and TRBJ1-3; no clear D. The V end lost 1 base, the J end lost 2 bases, and 9 bases lay between the germline ends. The CDR3 is made up of 15 amino acids. CDR1 and CDR2 from the germline V gene are SGHVS and FNYEAQ. The CDR3: CASSLGRTTGNTIYF. The CDR3, as DNA: TGTGCCAGCAGCTTAGGCAGAACCACTGGAAACACCATATATTTT.

This clone has more than one count but fewer than ten. The CDR3 sequence: CASSLSGGPSYEQYF. CDR3 in DNA: TGTGCCAGCAGCCTCAGCGGGGGTCCTTCCTACGAGCAGTACTTC. The gene calls are TRBV7-2 and TRBJ2-7; TRBD2 matches 8 bases. The J segment lost 1 base and the V segment lost 5 bases, leaving 7 bases of the junction unmatched. Germline assignment: CDR1 SGHTA and CDR2 FQGNSA. The CDR3 runs to 15 residues.

The table lists this clone with a count of one. Here the CDR3 DNA reads TGTGCCAGCAGCTTAGCTAGCGGGAGCCGCAAGCAGTACTTC. The encoded protein is CASSLASGSRKQYF. The chain combines TRBV7-2 with TRBJ2-7; 9 bases align to TRBD2. J was trimmed by 8 bases and V by 0 bases; bases with no gene match: 5. Germline V CDR1 and CDR2: SGHTA, FQGNSA. This CDR3 has 14 residues.